This T cell receptor beta chain was captured in a study of blood T cell repertoires in COVID-19. Study context: COVID-19 samples collected from the United States, Italy and Spain covered acute and convalescent phases. PBMCs, B-cell-depleted T cells, or T cells provided the cDNA or gDNA that made up the material.

The authors' processing: Amplified reference gene primers provided the basis for estimating nucleated cell counts. Sequencing was performed with immunoSEQ multiplex PCR; in TCRdb, only in-frame clones are kept and a portion is missing. V and J calls and clone size are given by that table; D and trimming were obtained from the DNA. The profile shows around 300,000 clones, roughly 89% of them singletons. The TCR was taken from a woman aged 40-49 years who had recovered from COVID-19. The sequenced sample consisted of peripheral blood.

CDR3 nucleotide sequence: TGTGCCAGCACCCTCAGGGGTGGCACTGAAGCTTTCTTT. The encoded protein is CASTLRGGTEAFF. J is TRBJ1-1 and V is TRBV12-3 or TRBV12-4; possibly TRBD1 for D (6 bases). The CDR3 is 13 residues long. Trimming shortened V by 7 bases and J by 4 bases, and 13 bases separated the two germline ends.